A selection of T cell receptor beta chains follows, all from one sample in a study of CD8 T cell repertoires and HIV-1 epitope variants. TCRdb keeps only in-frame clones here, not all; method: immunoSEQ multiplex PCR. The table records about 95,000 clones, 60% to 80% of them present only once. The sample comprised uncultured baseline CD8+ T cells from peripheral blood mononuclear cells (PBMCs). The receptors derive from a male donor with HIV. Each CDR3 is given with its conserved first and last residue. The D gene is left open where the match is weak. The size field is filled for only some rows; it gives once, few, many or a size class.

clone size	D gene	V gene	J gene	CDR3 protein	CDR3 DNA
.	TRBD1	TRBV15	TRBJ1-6	CATSRGQGIPKGVPLHF	TGTGCCACCAGCAGAGGACAGGGAATTCCAAAAGGGGTCCCCCTCCACTTT
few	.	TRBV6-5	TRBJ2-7	CASSYSPVSTYEQYF	TGTGCCAGCAGTTACTCTCCGGTTTCGACCTACGAGCAGTACTTC
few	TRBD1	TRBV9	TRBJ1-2	CASSFTGTGESGYTF	TGTGCCAGCAGCTTCACCGGGACAGGGGAGTCTGGCTACACCTTC
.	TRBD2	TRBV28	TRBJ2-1	CASSLPTSGIGNEQFF	TGTGCCAGCAGTCTCCCAACTAGCGGGATTGGGAATGAGCAGTTCTTC
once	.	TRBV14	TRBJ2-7	CASSQDARGAYEQYF	TGTGCCAGCAGCCAAGATGCCAGGGGAGCCTACGAGCAGTACTTC
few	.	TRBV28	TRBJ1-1	CASSNRGAGMNTEAFF	TGTGCCAGCAGTAACCGCGGAGCGGGTATGAACACTGAAGCTTTCTTT
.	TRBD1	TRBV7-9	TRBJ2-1	CASSGGQGQYNEQFF	TGTGCCAGCAGCGGCGGACAGGGACAATACAATGAGCAGTTCTTC
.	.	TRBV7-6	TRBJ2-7	CASSLRDDKAEQYF	TGTGCCAGCAGCTTACGGGACGACAAGGCCGAGCAGTACTTC
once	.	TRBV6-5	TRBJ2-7	CASSQGLEQYF	TGTGCCAGCAGTCAAGGGCTCGAGCAGTACTTC
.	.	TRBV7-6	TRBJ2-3	CASSPDRGLYF	TGTGCCAGCAGCCCCGACCGGGGGTTGTATTTT
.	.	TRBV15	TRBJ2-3	CATSRGGETDTQYF	TGTGCCACCAGCAGAGGGGGAGAGACAGATACGCAGTATTTT